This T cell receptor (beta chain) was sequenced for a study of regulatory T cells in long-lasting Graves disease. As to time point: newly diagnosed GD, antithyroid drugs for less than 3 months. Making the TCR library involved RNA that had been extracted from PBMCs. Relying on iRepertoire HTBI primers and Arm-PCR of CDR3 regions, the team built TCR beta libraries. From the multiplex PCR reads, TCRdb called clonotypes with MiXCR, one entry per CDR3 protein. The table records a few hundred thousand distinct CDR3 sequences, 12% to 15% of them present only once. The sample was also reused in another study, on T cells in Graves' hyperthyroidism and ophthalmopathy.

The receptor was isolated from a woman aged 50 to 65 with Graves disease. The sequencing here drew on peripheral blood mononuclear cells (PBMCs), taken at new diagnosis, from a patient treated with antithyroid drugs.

CDR3 nucleotide sequence: TGTGCCAGCAGTCTCCCAAAGACAGGGCCAAACACTGAAGCTTTCTTT. Protein sequence: CASSLPKTGPNTEAFF. The chain links TRBV12-3 or TRBV12-4 to TRBJ1-1, with 7 bases fitting TRBD1. The CDR3 runs to 16 residues. The trim removed 5 bases at V and 2 bases at J, leaving 11 bases unmatched.